The sequence of this T cell receptor beta chain was determined in a study of T cell responses to AZD1222 COVID-19 vaccine. Clones were sequenced by immunoSEQ multiplex PCR, and TCRdb holds only the in-frame ones, with some missing. The sample contains more than 130,000 clones, approximately 90% of which appear only once. Findings and limits, study-wide: Only 5 or 6 AZD1222 recipients were seropositive at baseline.

Note on this clone: What it binds is unknown.

The CDR3 sequence is 14 residues long. Germline trimming cut 8 bases from V and 0 bases from J; bases unmatched to any gene: 7. In germline, CDR1 is MGHDK, CDR2 SYGVNS. Specimen: peripheral blood, collected on day 0 of AZD1222 vaccination. This chain uses TRBV25-1 with TRBJ2-7, with 7 bases identical to TRBD1. The sequence derives from an adult in good health. The CDR3 spells CASQPGQVSYEQYF. DNA for the CDR3: TGTGCCAGCCAACCCGGACAGGTCTCCTACGAGCAGTACTTC.